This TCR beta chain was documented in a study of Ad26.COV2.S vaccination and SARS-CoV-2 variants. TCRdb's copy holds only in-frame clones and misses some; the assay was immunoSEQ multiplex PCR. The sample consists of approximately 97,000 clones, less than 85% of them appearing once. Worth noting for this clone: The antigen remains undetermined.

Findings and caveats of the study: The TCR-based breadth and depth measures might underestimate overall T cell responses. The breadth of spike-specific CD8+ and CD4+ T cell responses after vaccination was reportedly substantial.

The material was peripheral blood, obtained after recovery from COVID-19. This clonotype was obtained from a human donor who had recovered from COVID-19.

The CDR3 loop reads CASSLRQSGSNQPQHF. The CDR3 DNA is TGTGCCAGCAGTTTACGACAGTCAGGGAGCAATCAGCCCCAGCATTTT. The chain is built from TRBV27 and TRBJ1-5, with a tentative D call TRBD1 (5 bases). The V and J ends lost 2 bases and 1 base respectively, with 12 bases between them. There are 16 residues in the CDR3. Germline lookup yields CDR1 MNHEY and CDR2 SMNVEV (reference sequence).